The TCR beta chain under discussion was sequenced for a study of T-cell reconstitution after alpha-beta-depleted transplantation in children. Study observations and caveats: Several hundred graft clones that had expanded were reportedly the source of alpha-beta T cells about two months after transplant. Among T cells one year after transplant, newly produced cells accounted for most counts and diversity.

A TCRbeta library incorporating unique molecular identifiers was prepared. TCRdb independently ran MiXCR on the PCR reads; one entry per CDR3 protein. Of a few hundred thousand distinct CDR3 sequences in the sample, 13% were seen once. Trimming shortened V by 8 bases and J by 4 bases, and 15 bases separated the two germline ends. Germline V gene data show CDR1 as SGHRS and CDR2 as YFSETQ. The CDR3 is made up of 13 amino acids. As concerns this clonotype: The target antigen is unknown.

The sequenced sample was PBMCs, mostly from graft donor cells, obtained 360 days after TCRalphabeta/CD19-depleted stem cell transplant. This chain joins TRBV5-1 and TRBJ1-2; D not certain. The receptor was derived from a male patient younger than 18 who had a stem cell transplant for acute myeloid leukemia, so the T cells may come from the graft donor. DNA for the CDR3: TGCGCCAGTCTGGCCGACGGCTCCTATGGCTACACCTTC. Translated: CASLADGSYGYTF.